This TCR beta chain came from a study of T cells generated in artificial thymic organoids. Artificial thymic organoids aggregated human hematopoietic stem and progenitor cells with human DLL1-expressing MS5 murine stromal cells. FACS-sorted CD34+CD3- hematopoietic stem and progenitor cells, with residual T cells removed, seeded the organoids. TCRalpha and TCRbeta libraries were amplified separately by semi-nested PCR with TRAC or TRBC reverse primers. TCRdb analysed the 5' RACE reads with MiXCR anew, one entry per CDR3 protein. The table has several thousand distinct CDR3 sequences, roughly a quarter seen once. Germline-derived CDR1 and CDR2 are SGHDN and FVKESK. The V and J ends lost 4 bases and 1 base, in that order; junction bases with no gene match: 13. The length of the CDR3 is 19 residues. In its sample, this clonotype ranks as medium-sized. Its antigen is not identified.

Material: naive CD8+ T cells grown in artificial thymic organoids from cord blood stem and progenitor cells. Subset denoted: CD3+TCRalphabeta+CD8SP T cells; for blood, CD45RO-CCR7+ naive CD8+ T cells. This receptor was taken from a human donor who gave cord blood stem cells for thymic organoid culture, a cardiac surgery patient who gave postnatal thymus, or a blood donor (not recorded which). The chain employs TRBV14 and TRBJ2-3, with 11 nucleotides matching TRBD1. The CDR3 bases are TGTGCCAGCAGCCCTTGGACAGGGGGCCCGCGGACCCGCACAGATACGCAGTATTTT. This translates into CASSPWTGGPRTRTDTQYF.